This TCR beta chain was sequenced in a study of cytomegalovirus exposure and HLA in healthy donors. Across the study: The study placed 80% to 90% of its 398 genotyped donors in the Caucasian-associated ancestry cluster.

Vbeta (60) and Jbeta (13) primers were used in the PCR. Libraries were prepared by immunoSEQ multiplex PCR; TCRdb keeps only in-frame clonotypes and omits some of them. Recorded here are just over 150,000 clones; the top ten clones represent about 2%. CDR1 is LNHDA and CDR2 is SQIVND in the germline V gene (reference sequence). The V gene lost 6 bases and the J gene lost 3 bases, with 11 bases spanning the gap. This CDR3 comprises 13 residues. Of note for this clone: The antigen is undetermined.

The study's findings and limits: A later analysis reportedly found fewer N-insertions in an Asian-associated ancestry cluster than the approximately 730-donor mean. Prior analysis indicated that the majority of TCR beta V segments exhibited productivity approximately 87% or approximately 30% of the time.

This rearrangement joins TRBV19 to TRBJ1-2; D gene uncertain. The TCR was taken from a man in his thirties or forties in good health and CMV-seronegative. The specimen was PBMCs. The CDR3 loop is CASRTGMHYGYTF. In DNA, the CDR3 is TGTGCCAGTAGAACGGGGATGCACTATGGCTACACCTTC.